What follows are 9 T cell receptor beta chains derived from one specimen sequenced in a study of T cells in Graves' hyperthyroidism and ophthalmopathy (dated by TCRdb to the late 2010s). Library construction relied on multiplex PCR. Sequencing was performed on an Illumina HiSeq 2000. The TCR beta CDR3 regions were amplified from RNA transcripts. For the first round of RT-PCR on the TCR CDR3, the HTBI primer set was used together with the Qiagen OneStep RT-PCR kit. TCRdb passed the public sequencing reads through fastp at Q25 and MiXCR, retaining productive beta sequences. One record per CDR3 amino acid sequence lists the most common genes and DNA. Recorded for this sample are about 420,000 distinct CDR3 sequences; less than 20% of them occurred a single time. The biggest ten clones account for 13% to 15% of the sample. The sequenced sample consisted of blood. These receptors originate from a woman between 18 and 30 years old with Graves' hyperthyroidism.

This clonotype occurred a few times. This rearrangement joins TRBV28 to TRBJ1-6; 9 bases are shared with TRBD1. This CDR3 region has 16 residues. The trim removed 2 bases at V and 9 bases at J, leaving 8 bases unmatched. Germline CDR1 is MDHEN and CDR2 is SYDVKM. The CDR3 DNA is TGTGCCAGCAGTTTAGTTACAGGGGGCGTCAGTTCACCCCTCCACTTT. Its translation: CASSLVTGGVSSPLHF.

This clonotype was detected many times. The CDR3 DNA reads as TGTGCCAGCTCACCGGGGACGGACTGGAAAAACATTCAGTACTTC. It codes for CASSPGTDWKNIQYF. The rearrangement joins TRBV18 to TRBJ2-4; possibly TRBD1 or TRBD2 for D (5 bases each). Germline-derived CDR1 and CDR2 are KGHSH and LQKENI. Trimming took off 3 bases at V and 4 bases at J, with 13 bases between the two ends. This CDR3 is built from 15 residues.

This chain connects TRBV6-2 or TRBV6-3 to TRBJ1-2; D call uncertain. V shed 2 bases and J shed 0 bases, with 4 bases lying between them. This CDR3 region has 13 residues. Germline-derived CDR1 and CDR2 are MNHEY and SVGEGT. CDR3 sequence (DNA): TGTGCCAGCAGTTACGAACCTAACTATGGCTACACCTTC. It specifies CASSYEPNYGYTF.

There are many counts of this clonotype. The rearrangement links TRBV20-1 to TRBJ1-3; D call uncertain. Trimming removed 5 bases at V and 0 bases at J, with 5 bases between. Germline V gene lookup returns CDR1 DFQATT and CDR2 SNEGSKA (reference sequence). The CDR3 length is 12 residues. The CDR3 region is CSAQASGNTIYF. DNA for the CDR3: TGCAGTGCTCAGGCCTCTGGAAACACCATATATTTT.

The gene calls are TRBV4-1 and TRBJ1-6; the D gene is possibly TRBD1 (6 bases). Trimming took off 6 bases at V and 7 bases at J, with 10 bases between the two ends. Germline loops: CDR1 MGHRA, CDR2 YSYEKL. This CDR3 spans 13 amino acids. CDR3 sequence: CASRLDRNSPLHF. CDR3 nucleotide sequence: TGCGCCAGCAGACTCGACAGGAATTCACCCCTCCACTTT.

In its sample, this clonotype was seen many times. In DNA, the CDR3 is TGTGCCACCGGACAGTCTTACGAGCAGTACTTC. It is translated as CATGQSYEQYF. The gene calls are TRBV10-3 and TRBJ2-7; a weak D match, TRBD1 (6 bases). Germline V CDR1 and CDR2: ENHRY, SYGVKD. The CDR3 contains 11 residues. V was shortened by 10 bases and J by 4 bases, with 11 bases between the two germline ends.

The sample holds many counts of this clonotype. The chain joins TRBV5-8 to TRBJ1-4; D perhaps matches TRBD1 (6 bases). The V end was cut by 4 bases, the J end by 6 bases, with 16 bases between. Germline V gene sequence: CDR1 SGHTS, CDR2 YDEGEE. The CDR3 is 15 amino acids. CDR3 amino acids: CASSLPGHRDEKLFF. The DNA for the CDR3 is TGTGCCAGCAGCCTCCCGGGACACCGTGATGAAAAACTGTTTTTT.

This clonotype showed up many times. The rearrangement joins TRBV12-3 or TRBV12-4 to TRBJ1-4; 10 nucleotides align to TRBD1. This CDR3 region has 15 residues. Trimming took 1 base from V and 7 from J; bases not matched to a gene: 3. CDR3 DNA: TGTGCCAGCAGTTTAGTTGGGACAGGGGTTGAAAAACTGTTTTTT. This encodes CASSLVGTGVEKLFF.

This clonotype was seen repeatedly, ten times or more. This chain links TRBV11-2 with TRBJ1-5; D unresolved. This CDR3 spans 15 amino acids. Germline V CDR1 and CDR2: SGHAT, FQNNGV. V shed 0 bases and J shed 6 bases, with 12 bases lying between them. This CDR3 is CASSLDTGGGQPQHF. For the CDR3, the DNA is TGTGCCAGCAGCTTAGATACTGGTGGAGGTCAGCCCCAGCATTTT.